This T cell receptor beta chain is drawn from a study of Ad26.COV2.S vaccination and SARS-CoV-2 variants. Study overall: Once, or twice with 56 days between doses, Ad26.COV2.S was given intramuscularly. Study-wide points: Possibly, TCR breadth and depth analyses underestimated total T cell responses.

Documented treatment: roughly 20 received Ad26.COV2.S at low or high dose, single or two shots; 5 received placebo; per-sample allocation not given. Following the first vaccine or placebo injection, samples were taken on day 63. Based in Boston, the donor was an adult of 18-55 years. Generated by immunoSEQ multiplex PCR, the TCRdb table keeps only in-frame clones and is missing some. In the table there are around 340,000 clones, 80% to 90% of which are singletons. Germline CDR1 MDHEN, CDR2 SYDVKM. The CDR3 extends over 14 amino acids. Trimming took 2 bases from V and 4 from J, leaving 11 bases between them. Turning to this clone: Its antigen is not known.

The source material was peripheral blood, sampled in a trial of Ad26.COV2.S vaccine versus placebo. The sequence was obtained from a person aged 18 to 59 who received the Ad26.COV2.S COVID-19 vaccine or a placebo. The chain has TRBV28 and TRBJ2-5; unclear D gene. CDR3 loop: CASSLGSRRETQYF. CDR3 coding DNA: TGTGCCAGCAGTTTAGGTTCTAGAAGAGAGACCCAGTACTTC.